Each of the 22 T cell receptor beta chains below was sequenced from the same sample in a study of tumor-infiltrating lymphocytes in localized non-small cell lung cancer. The protocol was immunoSEQ multiplex PCR, while the TCRdb copy is restricted to in-frame clones and leaves out a portion. Among about 14,000 clones listed, around 70% were seen once. Sample: uninvolved lung tissue not adjacent to the tumor. These receptors originate from a human donor with non-small cell lung cancer.

Only one count was recorded for this clone. The chain links TRBV14 to TRBJ2-7; 8 nucleotides align to TRBD1. This CDR3 is 12 amino acids long. J gave up 4 bases and V 4 bases, and 0 bases lay outside the gene matches. Germline values: CDR1 SGHDN, CDR2 FVKESK. CDR3 sequence (DNA): TGTGCCAGCAGCCGACAGGGGTACGAGCAGTACTTC. Encoded protein: CASSRQGYEQYF.

This clone is judged large. Within the sample, other DNA sequences also encode this same CDR3. CDR3 loop: CAISEGRNSNQPQHF. The CDR3 region has the DNA TGTGCCATCAGTGAGGGACGTAATAGCAATCAGCCCCAGCATTTT. The V call is TRBV10-3, the J call TRBJ1-5, with unresolved D. V was pared by 2 bases and J by 0 bases, with 8 bases between. This CDR3 spans 15 amino acids. Germline assignment: CDR1 ENHRY and CDR2 SYGVKD.

The V and J genes are TRBV25-1 and TRBJ2-3; TRBD2 matches 8 bases. Germline trimming cut 5 bases from V and 3 bases from J; bases unmatched to any gene: 4. Germline CDR1 MGHDK, CDR2 SYGVNS. The CDR3 length is 14 residues. CDR3 DNA: TGTGCCAGCAGTTGGACTAGCCGTACAGATACGCAGTATTTT. Translation gives CASSWTSRTDTQYF.

The chain uses TRBV6-5 and TRBJ2-3; tentatively, D is TRBD2 (6 bases). Germline CDR1 and CDR2: MNHEY and SVGAGI. The CDR3 runs to 16 residues. Trimming pared 0 bases from V and 2 bases from J, leaving 12 bases between. In DNA form, the CDR3 reads TGTGCCAGCAGTTACTCGGGTAGCGGACACACAGATACGCAGTATTTT. This encodes CASSYSGSGHTDTQYF.

J is TRBJ2-7 and V is TRBV4-2; D may be TRBD2 (5 bases). V gave up 0 bases and J gave up 0 bases, with 12 bases separating them. Germline V gene lookup returns CDR1 LGHNA and CDR2 YNFKEQ. CDR3 size: 16 residues. This chain's CDR3 is CASSQEVGDHSYEQYF. The CDR3 DNA reads as TGTGCCAGCAGCCAAGAAGTGGGAGACCACTCCTACGAGCAGTACTTC.

The J gene is TRBJ2-2, the V gene TRBV6-1; the match to TRBD2 covers 12 bases. V lost 4 bases to trimming and J lost 3 bases; unmatched junction nucleotides: 6. Germline CDR1 and CDR2: MNHNS and SASEGT. The CDR3 spans 17 residues. CDR3 bases: TGTGCCAGCAGTGCACTAGCGGGAGGAGGGTACACCGGGGAGCTGTTTTTT. Its translation is CASSALAGGGYTGELFF.

The chain links TRBV30 to TRBJ1-2, with 9 bases identical to TRBD1. This CDR3 comprises 14 residues. CDR1 is GTSNPN and CDR2 is SVGIG in the germline V gene (reference sequence). Trimming at V came to 1 base and at J to 4 bases, leaving 4 bases not matched to a gene. DNA of the CDR3: TGTGCCTGGAGTGCAGGGACAGGGATCTATGGCTACACCTTC. Translation: CAWSAGTGIYGYTF.

The rearrangement links TRBV6-1 to TRBJ2-7; D possibly corresponds to TRBD1 (6 bases). Germline values: CDR1 MNHNS, CDR2 SASEGT. V gave up 5 bases and J gave up 0 bases, with 11 bases separating them. This CDR3 has 14 residues. As DNA, the CDR3 is TGTGCCAGCAGTCCACAGGGTTTCTCCTACGAGCAGTACTTC. This codes for CASSPQGFSYEQYF.

The V and J genes are TRBV29-1 and TRBJ1-2; maybe TRBD1 (5 bases). Germline CDR1 is SQVTM and CDR2 is ANQGSEA. CDR3 length: 14 residues. Trimming took off 4 bases at V and 6 bases at J, with 18 bases between the two ends. DNA for the CDR3: TGCAGCGTTGCCTCCCCCAGGCAGGGTGATGGCTACACCTTC. Amino acid sequence: CSVASPRQGDGYTF. Full variable domain (outside the CDR3, taken from reference TRBV29-1 and TRBJ1-2): SAVISQKPSRDICQRGTSLTIQCQVDSQVTMMFWYRQQPGQSLTLIATANQGSEATYESGFVIDKFPISRPNLTFSTLTVSNMSPEDSSIYLCSVASPRQGDGYTFGSGTRLTVV.

This rearrangement joins TRBV6-5 to TRBJ1-6; D gene unclear. The V gene lost 2 bases and the J gene lost 5 bases, with 7 bases spanning the gap. The CDR3 has 14 amino acids. Germline CDR1 and CDR2: MNHEY and SVGAGI. The chain's CDR3 is CASSYGRHNSPLHF. As DNA, the CDR3 is TGTGCCAGCAGTTACGGGCGGCATAATTCACCCCTCCACTTT.

The chain has TRBV5-1 and TRBJ2-3, with unresolved D. V shed 0 bases and J shed 1 base, with 6 bases lying between them. The CDR3 has 14 residues. Germline V gene data show CDR1 as SGHRS and CDR2 as YFSETQ. The CDR3 reads CASSLEVGTDTQYF. In DNA form, the CDR3 reads TGCGCCAGCAGCTTGGAGGTTGGCACAGATACGCAGTATTTT.

The CDR3 DNA follows: TGTGCCAGCACCAATGAGAGACTATCGCTCTCTGAAGCTTTCTTT. This gives the protein CASTNERLSLSEAFF. The chain carries TRBV19 and TRBJ1-1; D uncertain. In germline, CDR1 is LNHDA, CDR2 SQIVND (reference sequence). The CDR3 has 15 amino acids. The V and J ends lost 9 bases and 6 bases respectively, with 23 bases between them.

The V gene is TRBV14, the J gene TRBJ1-5; TRBD1 aligns across 7 bases. Germline CDR1 SGHDN, CDR2 FVKESK. This CDR3 region has 16 residues. With V trimmed by 0 bases and J by 4 bases, 6 bases remained unmatched. The CDR3 DNA follows: TGTGCCAGCAGCCAAGAGAGGGAGGGGGCGAATCAGCCCCAGCATTTT. Translation: CASSQEREGANQPQHF.

V is TRBV5-1 and J is TRBJ2-7; D is possibly TRBD1 (6 bases). Trimming shortened V by 4 bases and J by 2 bases, and 16 bases separated the two germline ends. This CDR3 comprises 15 residues. Germline-derived CDR1 and CDR2 are SGHRS and YFSETQ. CDR3 amino acids: CASSRQGTLTYEQYF. In DNA, the CDR3 is TGCGCCAGCAGCCGACAAGGGACATTAACCTACGAGCAGTACTTC.

By proportion, this clone is medium-sized. The chain carries TRBV7-2 and TRBJ2-2, with 11 bases lining up with TRBD2. The CDR3 runs to 17 residues. V was pared by 0 bases and J by 9 bases, with 9 bases of the junction left unmatched. CDR1 is SGHTA and CDR2 is FQGNSA in the germline V gene. The CDR3 sequence is CASSLAGVSGRGRELFF. CDR3 bases: TGTGCCAGCAGCTTAGCCGGGGTTAGCGGGAGGGGTCGGGAGCTGTTTTTT. Drawing the rest from reference TRBV7-2 and TRBJ2-2, the complete variable domain is GAGVSQSPSNKVTEKGKDVELRCDPISGHTALYWYRQSLGQGLEFLIYFQGNSAPDKSGLPSDRFSAERTGGSVSTLTIQRTQQEDSAVYLCASSLAGVSGRGRELFFGEGSRLTVL.

Only a few counts were recorded for this clone. The chain joins TRBV6-6 to TRBJ2-3; 7 bases fit TRBD1. The CDR3 loop spans 16 amino acids. CDR1 MNHNY and CDR2 SVGAGI come from the germline V gene (reference sequence). V gave up 6 bases and J gave up 2 bases; unmatched junction bases: 11. The CDR3 loop reads CASSMGQRTTTDTQYF. CDR3 in DNA: TGTGCCAGCAGCATGGGACAGAGAACTACCACAGATACGCAGTATTTT.

The V and J genes are TRBV5-1 and TRBJ1-2, with no clear D. Germline V gives CDR1 SGHRS, CDR2 YFSETQ. Deletions cut 4 bases from V and 4 bases from J, with 20 bases between. CDR3 length equals 16 residues. CDR3 sequence reads: CASSRADPADLYGYTF. CDR3 DNA sequence: TGCGCCAGCAGCCGAGCGGATCCGGCTGACCTCTATGGCTACACCTTC. Filled out from reference TRBV5-1 and TRBJ1-2, the complete variable domain reads KAGVTQTPRYLIKTRGQQVTLSCSPISGHRSVSWYQQTPGQGLQFLFEYFSETQRNKGNFPGRFSGRQFSNSRSEMNVSTLELGDSALYLCASSRADPADLYGYTFGSGTRLTVV.

The genes are TRBV7-6 and TRBJ2-3; 8 bases map to TRBD1. The CDR3 is 18 residues long. The germline V gene encodes CDR1 SGHVS and CDR2 FNYEAQ. Unmatched junction bases numbered 12, after V lost 1 base and J lost 3 bases. CDR3 amino acids: CASSLVQGGLRQTDTQYF. In nucleotides, the CDR3 is TGTGCCAGCAGCTTAGTACAGGGGGGCCTAAGACAGACAGATACGCAGTATTTT.

This chain connects TRBV20-1 to TRBJ2-3; TRBD2 is a possible D gene (5 bases). Germline loops: CDR1 DFQATT, CDR2 SNEGSKA (reference sequence). The V and J ends lost 6 bases and 3 bases respectively, with 7 bases between them. The CDR3 is 11 residues long. CDR3 sequence: CSAGLTDTQYF. The CDR3 nucleotides read TGCAGTGCAGGACTTACAGATACGCAGTATTTT.

This clone was observed once. V gene TRBV6-5 combines with J gene TRBJ2-7; the match to TRBD2 covers 11 bases. CDR3 length: 13 amino acids. Germline loops: CDR1 MNHEY, CDR2 SVGAGI. J gave up 6 bases and V 6 bases, and 4 bases lay outside the gene matches. The chain's CDR3 is CASRRGLAVEQYF. As DNA, the CDR3 is TGTGCCAGCAGAAGGGGACTAGCGGTCGAGCAGTACTTC.

V and J are TRBV7-2 and TRBJ1-3, with D possibly being TRBD1 (5 bases). The germline V gene has CDR1 SGHTA and CDR2 FQGNSA. CDR3 length: 14 residues. Trimming took off 4 bases at V and 2 bases at J, with 9 bases between the two ends. CDR3 loop: CASSSSGTGNTIYF. The CDR3 nucleotides read TGTGCCAGCAGCTCTTCAGGGACTGGAAACACCATATATTTT.

This clone was picked up a small number of times. The DNA of the CDR3 is TGTGCCTGGAACCTACAGGGGAATTCACCCCTCCACTTT. Amino acids: CAWNLQGNSPLHF. The V and J genes are TRBV30 and TRBJ1-6, with TRBD1 matching over 7 bases. Germline V gene sequence: CDR1 GTSNPN, CDR2 SVGIG (reference sequence). This CDR3 is built from 13 residues. V dropped 4 bases and J dropped 7; count of bases not matched to a gene: 4.